This T cell receptor (beta chain) derives from a study of molecular identifiers for immune sequencing clone quantification. Study summary: Five aliquots were made in replicates from the RNA of roughly 21,000 or 96,000 naive CD8 cells, and four were sequenced. Whole-study findings and limits: Naive cells had under 1% of molecules in clones above 20 RNA copies, effectors over 97%.

Making the bulk TCR libraries relied on previously described methods and listed TCR primers. MiXCR, run by TCRdb on the PCR reads, gives a single entry per CDR3 protein. Of around 320,000 distinct CDR3 sequences in the sample, roughly 24% were seen once. At least ten counts were recorded for this clonotype. Its antigen is currently unknown. Germline-derived CDR1 and CDR2 are MNHEY and SVGAGI. The CDR3 length is 14 residues. Trimming stripped 6 bases from V and 5 bases from J, with 14 bases between. The sample comprised naive CD8+ T cells from blood, with Jurkat cell RNA spiked in. The subset is: FACS-sorted CD8+CD4-CCR7+CD45RA+ naive T cells. This sequence joins TRBV6-5 and TRBJ2-1; tentatively, D is TRBD1 or TRBD2 (7 bases each). The TCR was taken from a human donor in good health. Some libraries in this study had Jurkat cell RNA spiked in. The CDR3 bases are TGTGCCAGCAGCGACAGGGCGGGAGACAATGAGCAGTTCTTC. The encoded protein is CASSDRAGDNEQFF.